This T cell receptor (beta chain) was retrieved from a study of blood T cell repertoires in COVID-19. Turning to the study itself: Italy, Spain and the United States were the sources of the convalescent and acute COVID-19 samples.

Using immunoSEQ multiplex PCR, the repertoire was profiled, and TCRdb retains in-frame clones only, with some absent. The top ten hold about 5.8% of the sample, which has fewer than 200,000 clones, 85% seen once. Seattle's enrolled individuals joined amid active infection and were then monitored longitudinally. This TCR was sampled from a woman aged 50 to 60 with COVID-19, enrolled during active disease. Sequenced sample: peripheral blood.

CDR3 residues: CASSEGQGFHEQYF. CDR3 DNA: TGTGCCAGCAGTGAAGGACAGGGGTTCCACGAGCAGTACTTC. The rearrangement uses TRBV2 and TRBJ2-7; 8 bases map to TRBD1. Trimming at V came to 1 base and at J to 5 bases, leaving 4 bases not matched to a gene. In germline, CDR1 is SNHLY, CDR2 FYNNEI. The CDR3 consists of 14 residues.